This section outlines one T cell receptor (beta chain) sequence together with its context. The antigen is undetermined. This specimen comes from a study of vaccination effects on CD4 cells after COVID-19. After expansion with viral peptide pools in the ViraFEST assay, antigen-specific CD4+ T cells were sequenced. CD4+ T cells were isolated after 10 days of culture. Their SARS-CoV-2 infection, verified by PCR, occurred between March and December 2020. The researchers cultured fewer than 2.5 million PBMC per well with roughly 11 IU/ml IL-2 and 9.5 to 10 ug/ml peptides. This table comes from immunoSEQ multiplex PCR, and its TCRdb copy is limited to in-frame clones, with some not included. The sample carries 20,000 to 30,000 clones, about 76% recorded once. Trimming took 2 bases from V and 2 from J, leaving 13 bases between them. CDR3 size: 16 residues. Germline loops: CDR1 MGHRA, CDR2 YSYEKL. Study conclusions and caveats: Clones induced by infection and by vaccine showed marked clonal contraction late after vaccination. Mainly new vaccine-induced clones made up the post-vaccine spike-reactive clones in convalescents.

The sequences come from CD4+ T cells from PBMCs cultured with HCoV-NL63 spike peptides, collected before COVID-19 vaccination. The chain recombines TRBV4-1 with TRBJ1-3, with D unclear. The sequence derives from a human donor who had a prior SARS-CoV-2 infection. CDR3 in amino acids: CASSQRYIPPGNTIYF. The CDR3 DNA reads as TGCGCCAGCAGCCAAAGATATATCCCTCCTGGAAACACCATATATTTT.